This T cell receptor (beta chain) emerged from a study of identical twins. Study results and caveats: Recombination models fit unrelated individuals' TCR alpha sharing but underestimated twins'. Insertion counts were lower in abundant cord blood beta clonotypes, a trend that memory repertoires did not show.

There are 12 residues in the CDR3. Germline V lookup: CDR1 PRHDT, CDR2 FYEKMQ (reference sequence). V shed 4 bases and J shed 6 bases, with 6 bases lying between them. TCRdb itself ran the 5' RACE reads through MiXCR, one entry per CDR3 protein. The sample includes 400,000 to 500,000 distinct CDR3 sequences, approximately 17% of them seen just once. In the case of this clonotype: Its cognate antigen is unknown. A much larger clone is a single base away; this may be a read error.

The sequence derives from a man over 45 in good health. The specimen was naive T cells sorted from blood. This chain joins TRBV13 and TRBJ2-2; D is ambiguous. The CDR3 loop reads CASSSHSGELFF. Written as DNA, the CDR3 is TGTGCCAGCAGCTCCCACTCCGGGGAGCTGTTTTTT.